What follows are 10 T cell receptor beta chains derived from one specimen sequenced in a study of blood T cell repertoires in COVID-19 (dated by TCRdb to about 2020). Preparation of the library involved the immunoSEQ multiplex PCR assay. TCRdb mirrors the immuneACCESS table, restricted to in-frame sequences. Some clones are absent from its copies; in checked studies, under half trace to an unresolved V gene, and the reason for the others is unknown. The sample profile shows roughly 170,000 clones; 86% of them were found once. In total, the top ten clones hold around 20% of the sample. The material sequenced was peripheral blood. The receptors stem from a man in his 70s with active or convalescent COVID-19.

The chain uses TRBV18 and TRBJ2-5, with 7 bases aligning to TRBD1. Losses at the gene ends were 2 bases for V and 5 bases for J; bases not matched to a gene: 5. This CDR3 region has 14 residues. Germline loops: CDR1 KGHSH, CDR2 LQKENI. The CDR3 DNA reads TGTGCCAGCTCACCAGACAGGGCGGCGGAGACCCAGTACTTC. It encodes CASSPDRAAETQYF.

The count of this clone is one. This sequence joins TRBV15 and TRBJ2-7; possibly TRBD1 for D (6 bases). The V gene lost 6 bases and the J gene lost 5 bases, with 14 bases spanning the gap. This CDR3 region has 13 residues. Looked up from germline, CDR1 is LNHNV and CDR2 is YYDKDF (reference sequence). The CDR3 loop reads CATSHSRGHEQYF. The CDR3 DNA reads as TGTGCCACCAGTCATTCCAGGGGCCACGAGCAGTACTTC.

J is TRBJ2-2 and V is TRBV6-4, with 7 positions matching TRBD1. Germline assignment: CDR1 MRHNA and CDR2 SNTAGT. CDR3 length: 16 amino acids. The V and J ends lost 7 bases and 6 bases, in that order; junction bases with no gene match: 14. CDR3: CASTSPKTGSAGELFF. DNA of the CDR3: TGTGCCAGCACCTCCCCTAAGACAGGGAGCGCCGGGGAGCTGTTTTTT.

V gene TRBV18 combines with J gene TRBJ2-1; the D gene is possibly TRBD2 (7 bases). Trimming left V 0 bases short and J 2 bases short, with 14 bases between. CDR3 length: 17 amino acids. The V gene's germline CDR1 is KGHSH and CDR2 LQKENI. In DNA form, the CDR3 reads TGTGCCAGCTCACCACCGAGGGGGGGCGGGACCTACAATGAGCAGTTCTTC. Its translation: CASSPPRGGGTYNEQFF.

This clone was detected once. The J gene is TRBJ1-5, the V gene TRBV10-3; D unclear. Looked up from germline, CDR1 is ENHRY and CDR2 is SYGVKD. The CDR3 has 14 amino acids. Trimming pared 3 bases from V and 0 bases from J, leaving 6 bases between. In DNA form, the CDR3 reads TGTGCCATCAGTGAACAGATTAGCAATCAGCCCCAGCATTTT. Translating gives CAISEQISNQPQHF.

The V call is TRBV9, the J call TRBJ1-3, with D possibly matching TRBD1 (5 bases). Trimming removed 0 bases from V and 0 bases from J, with 10 bases in between. Germline CDR1 and CDR2: SGDLS and YYNGEE. This CDR3 comprises 16 residues. The CDR3, as DNA: TGTGCCAGCAGCGTAGGGGGCGGTGCCTCTGGAAACACCATATATTTT. Translation: CASSVGGGASGNTIYF.

This sequence joins TRBV4-3 and TRBJ2-5, with D perhaps matching TRBD2 (5 bases). The V end was cut by 0 bases, the J end by 7 bases, with 9 bases between. The CDR3 covers 13 residues. Germline CDR1 reads LGHNA; CDR2 reads YSLEER. CDR3 in amino acids: CASSQELVGTQYF. The CDR3 DNA reads as TGCGCCAGCAGCCAAGAACTAGTGGGGACCCAGTACTTC.

With respect to this clone: One end of the junction is discordant with germline, which a read error may explain. The chain employs TRBV19 and TRBJ1-1, with a tentative D call TRBD1 (5 bases). Germline CDR1 LNHDA, CDR2 SQIVND (reference sequence). This CDR3 is built from 18 residues. CDR3 nucleotides: TGTGCCAGTAGTATAGGCCCCTGGCAGGGAGGGATGAAAACTGAAGCTTTCTTT. Translated: CASSIGPWQGGMKTEAFF.

The rearrangement links TRBV7-6 to TRBJ1-5; no definite D call. V shed 2 bases and J shed 0 bases, with 14 bases lying between them. The CDR3 loop spans 17 amino acids. Germline V gene data show CDR1 as SGHVS and CDR2 as FNYEAQ. The CDR3 here is CASSLMLKSYSNQPQHF. CDR3 DNA: TGTGCCAGCAGCTTAATGCTTAAAAGCTATAGCAATCAGCCCCAGCATTTT.

V is TRBV2 and J is TRBJ1-5, with TRBD1 as a possible D gene (6 bases). The ends were cut back, 6 bases at V and 1 base at J, with 10 bases in the middle. Germline V gives CDR1 SNHLY, CDR2 FYNNEI. This CDR3 spans 14 amino acids. The CDR3 protein is CASSVQGSNQPQHF. The CDR3, as DNA: TGTGCCAGCAGCGTTCAGGGGAGCAATCAGCCCCAGCATTTT. The complete variable domain, with remaining parts taken from reference TRBV2 and TRBJ1-5, reads EPEVTQTPSHQVTQMGQEVILRCVPISNHLYFYWYRQILGQKVEFLVSFYNNEISEKSEIFDDQFSVERPDGSNFTLKIRSTKLEDSAMYFCASSVQGSNQPQHFGDGTRLSIL.